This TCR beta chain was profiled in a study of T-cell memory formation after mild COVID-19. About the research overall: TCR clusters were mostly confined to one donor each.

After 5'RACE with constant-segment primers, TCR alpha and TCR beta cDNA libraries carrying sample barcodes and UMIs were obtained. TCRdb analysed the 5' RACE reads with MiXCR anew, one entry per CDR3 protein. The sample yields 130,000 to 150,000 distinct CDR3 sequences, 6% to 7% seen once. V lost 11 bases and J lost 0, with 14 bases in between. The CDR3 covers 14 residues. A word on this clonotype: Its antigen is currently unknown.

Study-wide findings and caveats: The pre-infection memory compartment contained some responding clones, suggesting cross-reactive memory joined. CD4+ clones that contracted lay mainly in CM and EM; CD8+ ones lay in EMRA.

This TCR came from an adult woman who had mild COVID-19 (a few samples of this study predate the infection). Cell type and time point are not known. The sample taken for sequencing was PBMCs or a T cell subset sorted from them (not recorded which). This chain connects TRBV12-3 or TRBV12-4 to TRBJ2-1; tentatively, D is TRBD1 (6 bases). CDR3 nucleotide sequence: TGTGCCGGAAGTCAGGGGTACTCCTACAATGAGCAGTTCTTC. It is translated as CAGSQGYSYNEQFF.